The 7 T cell receptor beta chains in this list originate from one sample, sequenced in a study of CD8 T cells in Susac syndrome. Roughly 0.5 to 1 ug RNA was reverse transcribed with random hexamers. MiXCR was run by TCRdb on the immunoSEQ multiplex PCR reads, yielding one entry per CDR3 protein. The data contain hundreds of thousands of distinct CDR3 sequences, 95% of them singletons. Material for sequencing was CD4+ T cells from PBMCs. Receptor source: a human donor with multiple sclerosis.

The rearrangement joins TRBV30 to TRBJ2-1; D not certain. Germline V gene data show CDR1 as GTSNPN and CDR2 as SVGIG (reference sequence). The CDR3 is 14 residues long. V lost 0 bases and J 7 bases, leaving 13 bases between the germline ends. CDR3 coding DNA: TGTGCCTGGAGTGTACCTTTTGACCGGAATGAGCAGTTCTTC. This encodes CAWSVPFDRNEQFF.

This chain joins TRBV12-3 or TRBV12-4 and TRBJ1-1, with D uncertain. This CDR3 has 14 amino acids. Between the trimmed V and J ends, which lost 7 bases and 1 base, there was a span of 13 bases. The CDR3 here is CASTLNGRNTEAFF. The CDR3 coding sequence is TGTGCCAGCACCCTCAACGGCAGGAACACTGAAGCTTTCTTT.

The chain uses TRBV20-1 and TRBJ1-5; D is unclear. CDR1 is DFQATT, CDR2 SNEGSKA, per germline (reference sequence). The CDR3 loop spans 15 amino acids. V gave up 3 bases and J gave up 1 base, with 13 bases separating them. This chain's CDR3 is CSASPPLGSNQPQHF. The CDR3 bases are TGCAGTGCTAGCCCCCCTTTAGGGAGCAATCAGCCCCAGCATTTT.

The chain links TRBV12-3 or TRBV12-4 to TRBJ2-5; D gene ambiguous. The V and J ends lost 4 bases and 4 bases respectively, with 19 bases between them. This CDR3 spans 16 amino acids. CDR3 region: CASSSSWAPVVETQYF. In DNA form, the CDR3 reads TGTGCCAGCAGTTCTTCATGGGCCCCGGTGGTAGAGACCCAGTACTTC.

This chain uses TRBV19 with TRBJ2-2, with 8 bases fitting TRBD1. This CDR3 spans 16 amino acids. CDR1 LNHDA and CDR2 SQIVND come from the germline V gene (reference sequence). J gave up 4 bases and V 5 bases, and 9 bases lay outside the gene matches. CDR3 bases: TGTGCCAGTAGTCCGTGGACAGGGAAAATCACCGGGGAGCTGTTTTTT. Amino acids: CASSPWTGKITGELFF. Full variable domain (outside the CDR3, taken from reference TRBV19 and TRBJ2-2): DGGITQSPKYLFRKEGQNVTLSCEQNLNHDAMYWYRQDPGQGLRLIYYSQIVNDFQKGDIAEGYSVSREKKESFPLTVTSAQKNPTAFYLCASSPWTGKITGELFFGEGSRLTVL.

The chain is built from TRBV19 and TRBJ2-3; D gene uncertain. Germline CDR1 is LNHDA and CDR2 is SQIVND (reference sequence). Trimming left V 7 bases short and J 1 base short, with 9 bases between. The CDR3 is made up of 13 amino acids. The CDR3 nucleotides read TGTGCCAGTACCGTAACAGGCACAGATACGCAGTATTTT. Translation: CASTVTGTDTQYF.

CDR3 in amino acids: CSAEFTGQNTEAFF. DNA for the CDR3: TGCAGTGCGGAGTTTACGGGGCAGAACACTGAAGCTTTCTTT. This chain joins TRBV20-1 and TRBJ1-1; perhaps TRBD1 as D (5 bases). The CDR3 covers 14 residues. Trimming shortened V by 6 bases and J by 1 base, and 15 bases separated the two germline ends. Germline values: CDR1 DFQATT, CDR2 SNEGSKA (reference sequence).